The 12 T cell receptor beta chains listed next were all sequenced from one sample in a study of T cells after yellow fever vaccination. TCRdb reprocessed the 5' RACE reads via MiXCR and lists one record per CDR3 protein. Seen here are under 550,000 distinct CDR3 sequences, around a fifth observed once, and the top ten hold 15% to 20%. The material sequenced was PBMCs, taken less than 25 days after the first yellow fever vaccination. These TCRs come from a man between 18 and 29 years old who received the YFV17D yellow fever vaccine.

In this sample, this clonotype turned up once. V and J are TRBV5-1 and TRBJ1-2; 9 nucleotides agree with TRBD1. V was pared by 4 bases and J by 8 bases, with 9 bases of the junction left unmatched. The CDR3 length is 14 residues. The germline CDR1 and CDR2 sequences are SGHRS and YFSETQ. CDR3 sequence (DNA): TGCGCCAGCAGCAGAGAGGGACAGGGCGTAGGCTACACCTTC. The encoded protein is CASSREGQGVGYTF.

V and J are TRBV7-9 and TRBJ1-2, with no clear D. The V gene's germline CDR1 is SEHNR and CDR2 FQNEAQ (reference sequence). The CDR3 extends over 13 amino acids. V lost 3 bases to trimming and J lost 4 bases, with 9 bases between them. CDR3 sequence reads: CASSFSPSYGYTF. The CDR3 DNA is TGTGCCAGCAGCTTTTCGCCTAGCTATGGCTACACCTTC.

The CDR3 DNA reads TGTGCCAGCTCACCAAGGACAGGGGATACGCAGTATTTT. Translating gives CASSPRTGDTQYF. The chain uses TRBV18 and TRBJ2-3; TRBD1 matches at 8 bases. The junction had 1 base not matched to a gene; V was cut back by 2 bases and J by 6 bases. The CDR3 consists of 13 residues. Germline CDR1 KGHSH, CDR2 LQKENI.

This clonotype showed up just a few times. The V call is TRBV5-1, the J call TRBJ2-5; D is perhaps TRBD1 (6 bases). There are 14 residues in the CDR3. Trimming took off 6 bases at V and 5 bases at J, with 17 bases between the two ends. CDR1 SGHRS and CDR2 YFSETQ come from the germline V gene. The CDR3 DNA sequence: TGCGCCAGCACCTGGACAGCGGCGGTCGAGACCCAGTACTTC. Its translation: CASTWTAAVETQYF.

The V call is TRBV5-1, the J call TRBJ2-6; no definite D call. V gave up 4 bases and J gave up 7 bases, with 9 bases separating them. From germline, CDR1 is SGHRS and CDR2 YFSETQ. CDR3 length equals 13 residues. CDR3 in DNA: TGCGCCAGCAGCCCCCAGGCTGCCAACGTCCTGACTTTC. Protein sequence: CASSPQAANVLTF.

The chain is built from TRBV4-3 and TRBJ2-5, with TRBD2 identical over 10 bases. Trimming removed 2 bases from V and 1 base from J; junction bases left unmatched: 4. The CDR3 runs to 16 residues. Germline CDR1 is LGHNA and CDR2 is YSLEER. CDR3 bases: TGCGCCAGCAGCCAATATAGCGGGGGGTTCCAAGAGACCCAGTACTTC. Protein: CASSQYSGGFQETQYF.

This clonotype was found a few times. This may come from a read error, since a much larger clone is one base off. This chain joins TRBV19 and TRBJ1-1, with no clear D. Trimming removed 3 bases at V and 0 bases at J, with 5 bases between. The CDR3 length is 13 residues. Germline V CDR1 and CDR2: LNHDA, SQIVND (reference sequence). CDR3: CASSMGMNTEAFF. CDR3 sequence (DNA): TGTGCCAGTAGTATGGGGATGAACACTGAAGCTTTCTTT.

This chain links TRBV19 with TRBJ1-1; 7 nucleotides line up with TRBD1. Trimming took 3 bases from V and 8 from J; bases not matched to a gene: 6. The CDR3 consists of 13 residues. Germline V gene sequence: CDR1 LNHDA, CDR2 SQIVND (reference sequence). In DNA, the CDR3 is TGTGCCAGTAGTATGAGTTGGGACAGAGAAGCTTTCTTT. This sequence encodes CASSMSWDREAFF.

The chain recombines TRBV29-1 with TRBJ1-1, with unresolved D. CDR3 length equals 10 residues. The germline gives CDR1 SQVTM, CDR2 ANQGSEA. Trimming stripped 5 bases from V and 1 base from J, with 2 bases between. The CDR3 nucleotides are TGCAGCGTTAAGAACACTGAAGCTTTCTTT. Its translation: CSVKNTEAFF.

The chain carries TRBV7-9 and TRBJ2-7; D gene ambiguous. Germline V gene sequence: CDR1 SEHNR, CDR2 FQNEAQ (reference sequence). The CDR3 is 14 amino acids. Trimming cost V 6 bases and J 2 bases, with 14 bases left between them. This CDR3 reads CASRPNKEPYEQYV. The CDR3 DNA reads TGTGCCAGCAGACCTAACAAGGAACCCTACGAGCAGTACGTC.

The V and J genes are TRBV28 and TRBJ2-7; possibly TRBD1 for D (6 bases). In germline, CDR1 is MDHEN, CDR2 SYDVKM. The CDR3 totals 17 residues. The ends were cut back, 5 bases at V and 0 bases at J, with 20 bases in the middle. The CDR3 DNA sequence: TGTGCCAGCAGTCCCATCCGGGACACTGTGAGCTCCTACGAGCAGTACGTC. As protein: CASSPIRDTVSSYEQYV.

This CDR3 is CSASWGRDQPQHF. In DNA form, the CDR3 reads TGCAGTGCTAGTTGGGGGAGAGACCAGCCCCAGCATTTT. This chain connects TRBV20-1 to TRBJ1-5; weak D call: TRBD1 (5 bases). The germline V gene has CDR1 DFQATT and CDR2 SNEGSKA (reference sequence). The CDR3 loop spans 13 amino acids. Trimming removed 3 bases from V and 7 bases from J, with 13 bases in between.